This T cell receptor beta chain came from a study of T cell responses to AZD1222 COVID-19 vaccine. Study-wide context: Second-dose schedules of about 4 or about 12 weeks were combined.

The trim removed 2 bases at V and 7 bases at J, leaving 5 bases unmatched. Germline V gene lookup returns CDR1 LGHNA and CDR2 YNFKEQ. The CDR3 extends over 15 amino acids. This clone occurred a few times. The antigen is unknown. Study conclusions and caveats: Across spike, vaccine-associated CD4 TCRs were found, dominant at 160-218 and 743-854. Baseline testing showed seropositivity in only a handful of AZD1222 recipients.

Assay used: immunoSEQ multiplex PCR; TCRdb lists only in-frame clones, some missing. Of around 97,000 clones listed, 90% are singletons. The V gene is TRBV4-2, the J gene TRBJ1-5, with 10 nucleotides matching TRBD1. The TCR comes from an adult in good health. The input for sequencing was peripheral blood, taken on day 0 of AZD1222 vaccination. CDR3 nucleotide sequence: TGTGCCAGCAGCCAAAGGGACAGGGGTTTCCAGCCCCAGCATTTT. The encoded protein is CASSQRDRGFQPQHF.